These 2 T cell receptor beta chains share one sample of origin, sequenced in a study of T cells and Merkel cell carcinoma outcomes. Assay used: immunoSEQ multiplex PCR; TCRdb lists only in-frame clones, some missing. The sample includes around 3,500 clones, over 80% of them seen just once. What was sequenced was tumor tissue from Merkel cell carcinoma. These receptors were taken from a human donor with Merkel cell carcinoma.

To note about this clone: Other nucleotide sequences in the sample specify the same CDR3. The chain carries TRBV9 and TRBJ2-7; tentative D call: TRBD2 (5 bases). CDR1 and CDR2 (germline): SGDLS, YYNGEE. There are 14 residues in the CDR3. V lost 0 bases and J 0 bases, leaving 7 bases between the germline ends. The CDR3 sequence: CASSVVDSSYEQYF. CDR3 DNA: TGTGCCAGCAGCGTAGTGGACTCCTCCTACGAGCAGTACTTC.

The chain has TRBV2 and TRBJ2-4; tentatively, D is TRBD1 (6 bases). Trimming cost V 3 bases and J 0 bases, with 9 bases left between them. CDR3 size: 15 residues. The germline V gene has CDR1 SNHLY and CDR2 FYNNEI. CDR3 protein: CASSDQTGAKNIQYF. CDR3 nucleotide sequence: TGTGCCAGCAGTGACCAGACAGGAGCCAAAAACATTCAGTACTTC.